This T cell receptor (beta chain) was obtained from a study of blood T cells in healthy people across ages. A second PCR of 7 to 11 cycles used a sample-barcoded 5' primer and a J-beta primer mix. One entry per CDR3 protein, called by TCRdb with MiXCR from the 5' RACE reads. The sample has roughly 1,100,000 distinct CDR3 sequences, around 25% seen once; the top ten hold around 0.75%. This clonotype showed up just a few times. CDR1 and CDR2 (germline): ENHRY, SYGVKD. CDR3 length: 16 residues. J was trimmed by 4 bases and V by 6 bases; bases with no gene match: 14. This same sample was also part of a study on T cells of mothers and their children.

The sequenced material came from blood. This sequence was found in a girl aged 2 to 9 in good health. The V and J genes are TRBV10-3 and TRBJ1-1; 7 bases agree with TRBD1. The CDR3 sequence is CAISATRQGEGTEAFF. In DNA form, the CDR3 reads TGTGCCATCAGCGCGACGCGACAGGGAGAGGGCACTGAAGCTTTCTTT.